This TCR beta chain was identified in a study of TIL therapy for anti-PD-1-resistant metastatic lung cancer. About the research overall: Patients then received nivolumab; progressors got lymphodepletion, TIL and IL-2. Median tumor PD-L1 proportion score was 5.5% to 6.5%.

The time point was: pre-treatment sample, taken before nivolumab and TIL therapy. The immunoSEQ assay was v3. TCRdb's copy holds only in-frame clones and misses some; the assay was immunoSEQ multiplex PCR. There are nearly 60,000 clones in the sample; about 70% occur only once, and about 1.8% lies in the top ten. In its sample, this clone was seen once. The clonotype originates from a person aged 30 to 80 with non-small cell lung cancer. Material: blood, obtained at baseline.

In nucleotides, the CDR3 is TGCGCCAGCAGCCGGGGACTAGCAGAAACCAATGAGCAGTTCTTC. This codes for CASSRGLAETNEQFF. The chain is built from TRBV4-3 and TRBJ2-1, with 9 bases aligning to TRBD2. The CDR3 has 15 amino acids. Germline loops: CDR1 LGHNA, CDR2 YSLEER. V gave up 4 bases and J gave up 6 bases; unmatched junction bases: 7.